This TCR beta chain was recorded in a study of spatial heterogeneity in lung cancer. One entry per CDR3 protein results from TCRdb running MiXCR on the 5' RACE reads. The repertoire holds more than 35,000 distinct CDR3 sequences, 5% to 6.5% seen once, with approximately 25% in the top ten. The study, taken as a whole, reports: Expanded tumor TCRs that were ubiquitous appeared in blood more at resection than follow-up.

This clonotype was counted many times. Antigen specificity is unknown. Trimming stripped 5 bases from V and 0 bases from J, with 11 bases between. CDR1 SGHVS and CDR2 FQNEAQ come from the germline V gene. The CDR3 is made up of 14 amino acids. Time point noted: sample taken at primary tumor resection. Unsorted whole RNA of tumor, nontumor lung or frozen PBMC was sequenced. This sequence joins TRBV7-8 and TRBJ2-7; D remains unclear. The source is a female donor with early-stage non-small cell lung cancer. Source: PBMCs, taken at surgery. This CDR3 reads CASSPPGFSYEQYF. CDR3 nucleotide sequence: TGTGCCAGCAGCCCCCCGGGCTTCTCCTACGAGCAGTACTTC.